The rows below give T cell receptor beta chains drawn from one sample of a study of CD8 T cells in Susac syndrome. In TCRdb, the immunoSEQ multiplex PCR reads were re-called with MiXCR into one record per CDR3 protein. The table lists roughly 110,000 distinct CDR3 sequences, under 95% of them singletons. Material for sequencing was CD8+ T cells from PBMCs. The receptor source for this set is a human donor in good health. CDR3s include the opening cysteine and the closing phenylalanine or tryptophan. A D gene is named only where the DNA matches it firmly. Only part of the rows carry a size: once, few, many, or a class if the clone is expanded.

V gene: TRBV23-1; clone size: few; D gene: TRBD1; J gene: TRBJ1-2; CDR3 protein: CASSRTGTDYGYTF; CDR3 DNA: TGCGCCAGCAGTCGGACCGGGACAGACTATGGCTACACCTTC
V gene: TRBV16; clone size: -; D gene: -; J gene: TRBJ2-2; CDR3 protein: CASSPLTVRANTGELFF; CDR3 DNA: TGTGCCAGCAGCCCCCTAACGGTGCGGGCGAACACCGGGGAGCTGTTTTTT
V gene: TRBV4-3; clone size: -; D gene: TRBD2; J gene: TRBJ2-7; CDR3 protein: CASSQGPGTSGSGEQYF; CDR3 DNA: TGCGCCAGCAGCCAAGGACCTGGGACTAGCGGGAGTGGTGAGCAGTACTTC
V gene: TRBV29-1; clone size: -; D gene: TRBD1; J gene: TRBJ2-7; CDR3 protein: CSGGDRGRFSEQYF; CDR3 DNA: TGCAGCGGGGGGGACAGGGGGCGTTTCTCCGAGCAGTACTTC
V gene: TRBV9; clone size: once; D gene: TRBD2; J gene: TRBJ2-1; CDR3 protein: CASSDLAGSYNEQFF; CDR3 DNA: TGTGCCAGCAGCGACCTAGCGGGATCTTACAATGAGCAGTTCTTC
V gene: TRBV9; clone size: -; D gene: TRBD1; J gene: TRBJ2-4; CDR3 protein: CASSPRDREGDIQYF; CDR3 DNA: TGTGCCAGCAGCCCTAGGGACAGGGAAGGAGACATTCAGTACTTC
V gene: TRBV19; clone size: -; D gene: TRBD2; J gene: TRBJ2-2; CDR3 protein: CASSMGAGNTGELFF; CDR3 DNA: TGTGCCAGTAGTATGGGAGCGGGAAACACCGGGGAGCTGTTTTTT
V gene: TRBV19; clone size: once; D gene: -; J gene: TRBJ2-1; CDR3 protein: CASVRPGGSYNEQFF; CDR3 DNA: TGTGCCAGTGTGCGTCCCGGGGGCTCCTACAATGAGCAGTTCTTC
V gene: TRBV6-2/TRBV6-3; clone size: -; D gene: -; J gene: TRBJ2-2; CDR3 protein: CASSYPRPGSGGELFF; CDR3 DNA: TGTGCCAGCAGTTACCCCCGTCCAGGGAGTGGCGGGGAGCTGTTTTTT
V gene: TRBV11-3; clone size: -; D gene: -; J gene: TRBJ1-3; CDR3 protein: CASSPGGSSGNTIYF; CDR3 DNA: TGTGCCAGCAGCCCAGGCGGCAGCTCTGGAAACACCATATATTTT
V gene: TRBV7-9; clone size: -; D gene: TRBD1; J gene: TRBJ2-1; CDR3 protein: CASSWTGWTDNEQFF; CDR3 DNA: TGTGCCAGCAGCTGGACAGGGTGGACCGACAATGAGCAGTTCTTC
V gene: TRBV4-1; clone size: -; D gene: TRBD2; J gene: TRBJ2-7; CDR3 protein: CASSQEGWGVAGVYEQYF; CDR3 DNA: TGCGCCAGCAGCCAAGAAGGGTGGGGGGTAGCGGGAGTCTACGAGCAGTACTTC
V gene: TRBV5-6; clone size: -; D gene: -; J gene: TRBJ2-4; CDR3 protein: CASSHLTLNIQYF; CDR3 DNA: TGTGCCAGCAGCCATCTAACCCTAAACATTCAGTACTTC
V gene: TRBV20-1; clone size: -; D gene: -; J gene: TRBJ1-2; CDR3 protein: CSARVVYRTGPLEYGYTF; CDR3 DNA: TGCAGTGCTAGAGTTGTTTACAGGACCGGCCCACTTGAGTATGGCTACACCTTC
V gene: TRBV5-6; clone size: once; D gene: TRBD1; J gene: TRBJ1-4; CDR3 protein: CASTPWDRAGEKLFF; CDR3 DNA: TGTGCCAGCACCCCGTGGGACAGGGCCGGTGAAAAACTGTTTTTT
V gene: TRBV30; clone size: -; D gene: -; J gene: TRBJ1-1; CDR3 protein: CAWWNDRSANTEAFF; CDR3 DNA: TGTGCCTGGTGGAATGACAGGTCGGCGAACACTGAAGCTTTCTTT